A selection of T cell receptor beta chains follows, all from one sample in a study of control samples from healthy donors and cancer patients. TCRdb's table, derived via immunoSEQ multiplex PCR, lists solely in-frame clones and lacks some. The sample lists over 150,000 clones, 96% occurring once. Source material: blood. The origin of the receptors is a woman in her thirties in good health. The CDR3 runs from the conserved cysteine through the conserved F or W. The D gene is left open where the match is weak. For some rows the clone size is stated as once, few or many, or as a class when expanded; others skip it.

cdr3_aa | cdr3_nt | v_call | d_call | clone_size | j_call
CAWTRGGRLGETQYF | TGTGCCTGGACAAGAGGAGGGAGGTTGGGCGAGACCCAGTACTTC | TRBV30 | NA | NA | TRBJ2-5
CASSELGGNYGYTF | TGCGCCAGCAGTGAATTGGGTGGGAACTATGGCTACACCTTC | TRBV10-2 | NA | NA | TRBJ1-2
CASSPRTGWYGYTF | TGTGCCAGCAGTCCCCGGACAGGATGGTATGGCTACACCTTC | TRBV28 | TRBD1 | NA | TRBJ1-2
CAISEVAPTGELFF | TGTGCCATCAGTGAGGTAGCCCCAACCGGGGAGCTGTTTTTT | TRBV10-3 | NA | NA | TRBJ2-2
CASSLEPAGGPYEQYF | TGCGCCAGCAGCTTGGAACCAGCGGGGGGGCCGTACGAGCAGTACTTC | TRBV5-1 | TRBD2 | few | TRBJ2-7
CASSKAWPENTGELFF | TGTGCCAGCAGCAAAGCCTGGCCCGAAAACACCGGGGAGCTGTTTTTT | TRBV21-1 | NA | NA | TRBJ2-2
CAWSEQITGELFF | TGTGCCTGGAGTGAACAGATCACCGGGGAGCTGTTTTTT | TRBV30 | NA | once | TRBJ2-2
CATSRATGADMNTEAFF | TGTGCCACCAGCAGAGCAACAGGGGCCGATATGAACACTGAAGCTTTCTTT | TRBV15 | TRBD1 | once | TRBJ1-1
CAISEEQGYGYTF | TGTGCCATCAGTGAGGAACAGGGCTATGGCTACACCTTC | TRBV10-3 | NA | NA | TRBJ1-2
CASSMADYTEAFF | TGTGCCAGTAGTATGGCGGACTACACTGAAGCTTTCTTT | TRBV19 | NA | NA | TRBJ1-1
CASSPRTGAAKNIQYF | TGTGCCAGCAGCCCTAGGACAGGAGCTGCCAAAAACATTCAGTACTTC | TRBV9 | TRBD1 | NA | TRBJ2-4
CASSLTGGSSNYGYTF | TGCGCCAGCAGCTTGACAGGGGGCTCCTCTAACTATGGCTACACCTTC | TRBV5-1 | TRBD1 | NA | TRBJ1-2
CASRTGADTEAFF | TGCGCCAGCAGGACAGGGGCTGACACTGAAGCTTTCTTT | TRBV5-1 | TRBD1 | NA | TRBJ1-1
CASSPLPDHSSYNEQFF | TGTGCCAGCAGTCCCCTTCCGGACCATAGCTCCTACAATGAGCAGTTCTTC | TRBV5-5 | NA | NA | TRBJ2-1
CASSLRAVNYGYTF | TGTGCCAGCAGCCTGAGGGCAGTCAACTATGGCTACACCTTC | TRBV5-6 | NA | NA | TRBJ1-2
CASSVGTGQGITEAFF | TGTGCCAGCAGTGTAGGAACCGGACAGGGGATCACTGAAGCTTTCTTT | TRBV4-2 | TRBD1 | NA | TRBJ1-1
CASHQSSGNTIYF | TGCGCCAGCCACCAGAGCTCTGGAAACACCATATATTTT | TRBV5-1 | NA | NA | TRBJ1-3
CASSLDRVNYGYTF | TGTGCCAGCAGCTTGGACAGGGTTAACTATGGCTACACCTTC | TRBV5-8 | NA | once | TRBJ1-2
CASSRTLAGVNTGELFF | TGTGCCAGCAGCAGAACCCTAGCGGGGGTGAACACCGGGGAGCTGTTTTTT | TRBV7-8 | TRBD2 | NA | TRBJ2-2
CASSSPSGGAYEQFF | TGTGCCAGCAGCTCCCCTAGCGGGGGGGCCTATGAGCAGTTCTTC | TRBV5-4 | TRBD2 | NA | TRBJ2-1
CASTSPELGANTEAFF | TGTGCCAGCACCTCACCAGAACTGGGGGCGAACACTGAAGCTTTCTTT | TRBV18 | NA | NA | TRBJ1-1
CAISMGTGGGRDTQYF | TGTGCCATCAGTATGGGGACAGGTGGGGGGAGGGATACGCAGTATTTT | TRBV10-3 | TRBD1 | NA | TRBJ2-3
CASSPGQGVDSHGYTF | TGCGCCAGCAGCCCGGGACAGGGGGTAGACTCTCATGGCTACACCTTC | TRBV5-1 | TRBD1 | NA | TRBJ1-2
CASTYSGGPYEQYF | TGTGCCAGCACTTACTCAGGCGGGCCCTACGAGCAGTACTTC | TRBV6-2/TRBV6-3 | NA | NA | TRBJ2-7
CASSRLAVEEDTQYF | TGTGCCAGCAGTCGACTAGCGGTGGAGGAAGATACGCAGTATTTT | TRBV28 | TRBD2 | NA | TRBJ2-3
CASSLTGSNEQFF | TGTGCCAGCAGCCTAACCGGCTCCAATGAGCAGTTCTTC | TRBV12-3/TRBV12-4 | NA | NA | TRBJ2-1
CASSGQGIFYEQYF | TGTGCCAGCAGCGGACAGGGAATCTTCTACGAGCAGTACTTC | TRBV2 | TRBD1 | NA | TRBJ2-7
CASSSNYFYEQYF | TGTGCCAGCAGTTCTAACTATTTCTACGAGCAGTACTTC | TRBV27 | NA | NA | TRBJ2-7
CASSKGSRGTGCPRNTGELFF | TGTGCCAGCAGCAAAGGGTCGAGGGGGACAGGTTGCCCACGAAACACCGGGGAGCTGTTTTTT | TRBV21-1 | NA | NA | TRBJ2-2
CASRYRDGDTEAFF | TGCGCCAGCAGGTACAGGGATGGGGACACTGAAGCTTTCTTT | TRBV5-1 | NA | NA | TRBJ1-1
CASIEGAEAFF | TGTGCCAGTATTGAAGGGGCTGAAGCTTTCTTT | TRBV6-1 | NA | NA | TRBJ1-1
CASSSPGRGSYEQYF | TGTGCCAGCAGTTCTCCGGGCAGGGGCTCCTACGAGCAGTACTTC | TRBV28 | NA | NA | TRBJ2-7
CASSSPKQRNEQFF | TGTGCCAGCAGTTCCCCGAAACAGAGAAATGAGCAGTTCTTC | TRBV27 | NA | NA | TRBJ2-1
CASSYKAYTDTQYF | TGTGCCAGCAGTTACAAGGCTTACACAGATACGCAGTATTTT | TRBV6-5 | NA | NA | TRBJ2-3
CASSYHKTGLNEQFF | TGTGCCAGCAGTTACCATAAAACAGGGCTCAATGAGCAGTTCTTC | TRBV6-5 | NA | NA | TRBJ2-1
CASSEAFRLWGLEQYF | TGTGCCAGCAGTGAAGCTTTTCGACTTTGGGGGCTCGAGCAGTACTTC | TRBV6-1 | NA | NA | TRBJ2-7
CASSRRQNTGELFF | TGTGCCAGCAGCCGCCGACAAAACACCGGGGAGCTGTTTTTT | TRBV3-1/TRBV3-2 | NA | NA | TRBJ2-2
CASSLERMNTEAFF | TGCGCCAGCAGCTTGGAGAGGATGAACACTGAAGCTTTCTTT | TRBV5-1 | NA | NA | TRBJ1-1
CASSVGKGLVETQYF | TGTGCCAGCAGCGTAGGGAAAGGGTTGGTGGAGACCCAGTACTTC | TRBV9 | NA | NA | TRBJ2-5
CASSQDQGRYSPLHF | TGTGCCAGCAGCCAAGATCAGGGGAGATATTCACCCCTCCACTTT | TRBV14 | NA | NA | TRBJ1-6
CASSFGGRDSPLHF | TGTGCCAGCAGCTTCGGGGGCCGGGATTCACCCCTCCACTTT | TRBV11-2 | NA | NA | TRBJ1-6
CASSPRDRVQETQYF | TGTGCCAGCAGCCCTAGAGACAGGGTCCAAGAGACCCAGTACTTC | TRBV7-9 | TRBD1 | NA | TRBJ2-5
CSADAGGQETQYF | TGCAGCGCCGATGCGGGGGGGCAAGAGACCCAGTACTTC | TRBV29-1 | TRBD2 | NA | TRBJ2-5
CASGYRGQETQYF | TGTGCCAGCGGCTACAGGGGACAAGAGACCCAGTACTTC | TRBV6-5 | TRBD1 | once | TRBJ2-5
CASSLASSSYEQYF | TGTGCCAGCAGTTTAGCGTCGAGCTCCTACGAGCAGTACTTC | TRBV27 | NA | NA | TRBJ2-7
CASSYGTGVEKLFF | TGTGCCAGCAGTTACGGTACAGGAGTTGAAAAACTGTTTTTT | TRBV6-6 | NA | once | TRBJ1-4
CASSLWGSNEKLFF | TGTGCCAGCAGTTTATGGGGTTCTAATGAAAAACTGTTTTTT | TRBV28 | NA | NA | TRBJ1-4
CASSCGEGAADQPQHF | TGTGCCAGCAGCTGTGGGGAGGGGGCGGCGGATCAGCCCCAGCATTTT | TRBV11-3 | TRBD1 | NA | TRBJ1-5
CASSQALDTVNNQPQHF | TGCGCCAGCAGCCAAGCCCTCGACACGGTGAACAATCAGCCCCAGCATTTT | TRBV4-1 | NA | NA | TRBJ1-5
CATSRERGDPRNTQYF | TGTGCCACCAGCAGGGAGCGGGGGGATCCGAGGAATACGCAGTATTTT | TRBV15 | TRBD2 | NA | TRBJ2-3